This TCR beta chain stems from a study of blood T cell repertoires in COVID-19. Study-level information: Samples of COVID-19 (acute and convalescent) were obtained from the United States, Italy and Spain. PBMCs, B-cell-depleted T cells, or T cells were the source of the cDNA or gDNA that made up the material.

In the authors' workflow: Counts of nucleated cells, estimated from reference gene primer amplification, were obtained. Clones were read by immunoSEQ multiplex PCR, and TCRdb kept only the in-frame ones, dropping some. V, J and clone size reflect that table, while D and trimming were determined from the DNA. The table includes 95,000 to 150,000 clones, about 70% detected once. This CDR3 is built from 14 residues. Germline V CDR1 and CDR2: MNHEY, SVGAGI. V dropped 8 bases and J dropped 7 bases, with 15 bases sitting between them. The gene calls are TRBV6-5 and TRBJ1-6, with D unclear. This TCR derives from a woman in her seventies with acute or convalescent COVID-19. What was sequenced was peripheral blood. For the CDR3, the DNA is TGTGCCAGCCGAATGGTCCAGATAAATTCACCCCTCCACTTT. This translates into CASRMVQINSPLHF.